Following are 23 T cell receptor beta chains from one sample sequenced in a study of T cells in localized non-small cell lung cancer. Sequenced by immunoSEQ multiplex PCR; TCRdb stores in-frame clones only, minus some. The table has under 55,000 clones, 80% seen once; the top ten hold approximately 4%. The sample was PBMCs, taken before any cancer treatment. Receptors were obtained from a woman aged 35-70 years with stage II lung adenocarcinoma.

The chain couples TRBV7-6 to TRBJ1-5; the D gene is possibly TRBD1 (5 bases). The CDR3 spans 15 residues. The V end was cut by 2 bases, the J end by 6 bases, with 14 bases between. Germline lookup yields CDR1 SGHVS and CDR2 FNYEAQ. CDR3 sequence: CASSLKGNGGQPQHF. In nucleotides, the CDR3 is TGTGCCAGCAGCTTAAAGGGGAACGGGGGTCAGCCCCAGCATTTT.

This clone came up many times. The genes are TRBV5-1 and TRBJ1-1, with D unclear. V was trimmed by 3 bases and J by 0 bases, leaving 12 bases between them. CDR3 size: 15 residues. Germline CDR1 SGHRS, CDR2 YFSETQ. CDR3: CASSSQSRMNTEAFF. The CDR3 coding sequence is TGCGCCAGCAGCTCCCAGAGTCGAATGAACACTGAAGCTTTCTTT.

CDR3 in DNA: TGTGCCAGCAGCTTAGGGACAGGGAGTGACACCATATATTTT. Its translation is CASSLGTGSDTIYF. The chain employs TRBV7-8 and TRBJ1-3, with TRBD1 matching over 8 bases. CDR1 and CDR2 from the germline V gene are SGHVS and FQNEAQ. V was clipped by 1 base and J by 8 bases; unmatched bases: 4. The CDR3 spans 14 residues. The whole variable domain, filled in from reference TRBV7-8 and TRBJ1-3, reads GAGVSQSPRYKVAKRGQDVALRCDPISGHVSLFWYQQALGQGPEFLTYFQNEAQLDKSGLPSDRFFAERPEGSVSTLKIQRTQQEDSAVYLCASSLGTGSDTIYFGEGSWLTVV.

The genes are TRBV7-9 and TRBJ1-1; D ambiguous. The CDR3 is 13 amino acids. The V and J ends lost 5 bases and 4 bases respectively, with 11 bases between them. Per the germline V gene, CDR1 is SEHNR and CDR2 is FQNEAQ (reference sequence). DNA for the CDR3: TGTGCCAGCAGCCCTAGGGTGGGCACTGAAGCTTTCTTT. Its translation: CASSPRVGTEAFF.

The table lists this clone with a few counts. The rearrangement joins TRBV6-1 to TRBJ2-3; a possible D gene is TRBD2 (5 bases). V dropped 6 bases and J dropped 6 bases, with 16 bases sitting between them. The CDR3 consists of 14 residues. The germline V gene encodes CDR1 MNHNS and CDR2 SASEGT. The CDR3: CASRILRAADTQYF. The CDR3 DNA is TGTGCCAGCAGGATTCTGAGGGCCGCGGATACGCAGTATTTT.

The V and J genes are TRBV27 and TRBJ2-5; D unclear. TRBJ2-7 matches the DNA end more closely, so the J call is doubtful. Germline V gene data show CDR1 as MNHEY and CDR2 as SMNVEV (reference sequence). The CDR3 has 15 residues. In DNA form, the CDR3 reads TGTGCCAGCAGTTTATCGAAAGGGTACCCGTACGAGCAGTACTTC. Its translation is CASSLSKGYPYEQYF.

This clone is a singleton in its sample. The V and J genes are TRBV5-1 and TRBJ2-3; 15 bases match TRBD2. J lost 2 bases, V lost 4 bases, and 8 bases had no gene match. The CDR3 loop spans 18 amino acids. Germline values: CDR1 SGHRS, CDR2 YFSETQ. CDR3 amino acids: CASSLGTSGGFDTDTQYF. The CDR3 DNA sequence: TGCGCCAGCAGCCTCGGGACTAGCGGGGGGTTTGACACAGATACGCAGTATTTT. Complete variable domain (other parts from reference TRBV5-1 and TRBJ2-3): KAGVTQTPRYLIKTRGQQVTLSCSPISGHRSVSWYQQTPGQGLQFLFEYFSETQRNKGNFPGRFSGRQFSNSRSEMNVSTLELGDSALYLCASSLGTSGGFDTDTQYFGPGTRLTVL.

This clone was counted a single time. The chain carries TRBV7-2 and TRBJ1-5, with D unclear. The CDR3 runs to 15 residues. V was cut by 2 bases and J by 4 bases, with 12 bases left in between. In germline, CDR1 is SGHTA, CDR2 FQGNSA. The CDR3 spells CASSLIRAPNQPQHF. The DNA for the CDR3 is TGTGCCAGCAGCTTAATAAGGGCCCCAAATCAGCCCCAGCATTTT.

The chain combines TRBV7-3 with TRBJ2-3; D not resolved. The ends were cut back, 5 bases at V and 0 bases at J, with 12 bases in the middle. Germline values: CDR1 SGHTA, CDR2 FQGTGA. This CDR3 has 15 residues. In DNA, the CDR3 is TGTGCCAGCAGCAGAGACGGTCTGAGCACAGATACGCAGTATTTT. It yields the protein CASSRDGLSTDTQYF.

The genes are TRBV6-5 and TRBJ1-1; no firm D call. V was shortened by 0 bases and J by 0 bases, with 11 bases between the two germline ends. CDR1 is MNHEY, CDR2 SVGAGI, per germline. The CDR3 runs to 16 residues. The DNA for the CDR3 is TGTGCCAGCAGTTACTCGAGCACATTCATGAACACTGAAGCTTTCTTT. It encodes CASSYSSTFMNTEAFF.

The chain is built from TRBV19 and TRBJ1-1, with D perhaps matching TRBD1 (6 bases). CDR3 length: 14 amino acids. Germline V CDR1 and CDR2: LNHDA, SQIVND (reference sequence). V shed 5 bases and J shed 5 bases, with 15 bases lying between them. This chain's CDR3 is CASSSRGQRTEAFF. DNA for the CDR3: TGTGCCAGTAGTTCCAGGGGCCAACGGACTGAAGCTTTCTTT.

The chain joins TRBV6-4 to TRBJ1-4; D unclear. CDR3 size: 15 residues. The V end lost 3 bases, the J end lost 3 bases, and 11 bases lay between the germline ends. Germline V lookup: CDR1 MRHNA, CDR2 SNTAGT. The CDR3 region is CASSDTLGPNEKLFF. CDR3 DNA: TGTGCCAGCAGTGATACCCTGGGTCCTAATGAAAAACTGTTTTTT.

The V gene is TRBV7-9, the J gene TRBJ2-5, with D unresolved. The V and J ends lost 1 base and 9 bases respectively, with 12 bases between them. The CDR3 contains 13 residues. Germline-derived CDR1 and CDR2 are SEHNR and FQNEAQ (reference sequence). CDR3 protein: CASSLVSIKAQYF. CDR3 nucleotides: TGTGCCAGCAGCTTAGTCTCGATAAAGGCCCAGTACTTC.

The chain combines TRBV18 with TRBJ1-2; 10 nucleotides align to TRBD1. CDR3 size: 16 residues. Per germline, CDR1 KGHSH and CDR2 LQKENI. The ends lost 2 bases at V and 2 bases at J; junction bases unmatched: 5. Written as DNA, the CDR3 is TGTGCCAGCTCACCAGAGACAGGGGGCATAAACTATGGCTACACCTTC. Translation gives CASSPETGGINYGYTF.

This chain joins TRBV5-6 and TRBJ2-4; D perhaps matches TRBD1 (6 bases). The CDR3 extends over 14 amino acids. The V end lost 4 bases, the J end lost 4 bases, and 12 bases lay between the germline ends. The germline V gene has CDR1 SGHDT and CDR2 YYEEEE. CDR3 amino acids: CASSLGAGKNIQYF. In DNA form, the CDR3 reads TGTGCCAGCAGCCTGGGGGCAGGGAAAAACATTCAGTACTTC.

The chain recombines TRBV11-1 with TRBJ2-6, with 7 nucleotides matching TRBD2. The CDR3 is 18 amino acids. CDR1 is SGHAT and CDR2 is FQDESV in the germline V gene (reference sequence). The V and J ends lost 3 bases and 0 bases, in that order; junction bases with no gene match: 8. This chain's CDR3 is CASSFRERGYSGANVLTF. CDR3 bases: TGTGCCAGCAGCTTTAGGGAGCGGGGCTACTCTGGGGCCAACGTCCTGACTTTC.

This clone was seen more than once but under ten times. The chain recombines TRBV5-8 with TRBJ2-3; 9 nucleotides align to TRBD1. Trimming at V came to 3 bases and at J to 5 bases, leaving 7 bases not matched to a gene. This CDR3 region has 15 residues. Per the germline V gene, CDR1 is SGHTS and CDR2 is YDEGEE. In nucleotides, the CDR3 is TGTGCCAGCAGCTCCGGACAGGGGATAGAAGATACGCAGTATTTT. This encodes CASSSGQGIEDTQYF.

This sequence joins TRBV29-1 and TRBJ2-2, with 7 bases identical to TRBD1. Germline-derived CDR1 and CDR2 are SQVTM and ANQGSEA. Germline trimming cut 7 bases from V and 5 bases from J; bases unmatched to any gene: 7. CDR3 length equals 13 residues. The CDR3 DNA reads TGCAGCGGAGGGGGCTCCGGGACCGGGGAGCTGTTTTTT. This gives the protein CSGGGSGTGELFF.

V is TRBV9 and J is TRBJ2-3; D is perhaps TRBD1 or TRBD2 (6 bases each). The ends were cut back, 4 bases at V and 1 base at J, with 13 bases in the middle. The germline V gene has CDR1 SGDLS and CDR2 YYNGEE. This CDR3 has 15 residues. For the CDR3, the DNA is TGTGCCAGCAGCCCGTGGGGGGCGGGCACAGATACGCAGTATTTT. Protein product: CASSPWGAGTDTQYF.

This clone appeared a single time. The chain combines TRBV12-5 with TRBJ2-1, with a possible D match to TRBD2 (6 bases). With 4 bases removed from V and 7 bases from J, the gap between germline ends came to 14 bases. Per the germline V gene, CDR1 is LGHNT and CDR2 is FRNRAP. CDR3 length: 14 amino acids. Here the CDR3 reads CASGSLGGGNEQFF. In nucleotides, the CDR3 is TGTGCTAGTGGTTCGCTAGGAGGAGGGAATGAGCAGTTCTTC.

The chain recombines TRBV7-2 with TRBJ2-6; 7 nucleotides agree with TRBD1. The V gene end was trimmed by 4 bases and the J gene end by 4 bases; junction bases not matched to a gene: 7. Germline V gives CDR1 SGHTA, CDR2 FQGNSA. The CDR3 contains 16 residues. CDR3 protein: CASSSLTGAGANVLTF. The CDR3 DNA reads TGTGCCAGCAGCTCCCTCACAGGGGCGGGGGCCAACGTCCTGACTTTC. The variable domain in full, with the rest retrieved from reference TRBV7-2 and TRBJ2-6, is GAGVSQSPSNKVTEKGKDVELRCDPISGHTALYWYRQSLGQGLEFLIYFQGNSAPDKSGLPSDRFSAERTGGSVSTLTIQRTQQEDSAVYLCASSSLTGAGANVLTFGAGSRLTVL.

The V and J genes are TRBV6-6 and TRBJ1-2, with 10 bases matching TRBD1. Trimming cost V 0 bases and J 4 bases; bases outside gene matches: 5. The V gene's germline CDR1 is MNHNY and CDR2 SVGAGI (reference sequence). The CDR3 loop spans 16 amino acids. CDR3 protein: CASSYSFGTGAYGYTF. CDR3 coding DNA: TGTGCCAGCAGTTACTCGTTCGGGACAGGGGCCTATGGCTACACCTTC.

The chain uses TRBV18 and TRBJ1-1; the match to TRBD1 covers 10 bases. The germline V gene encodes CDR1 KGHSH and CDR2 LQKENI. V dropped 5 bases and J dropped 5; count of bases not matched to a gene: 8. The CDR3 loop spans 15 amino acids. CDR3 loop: CASSVSGQGSTEAFF. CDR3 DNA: TGTGCCAGCTCAGTTTCGGGACAGGGGAGTACTGAAGCTTTCTTT.